The rows below give T cell receptor beta chains drawn from one sample of a study of molecular identifiers for immune sequencing clone quantification. TCRdb redid the calling of the PCR reads with MiXCR, one entry per CDR3 protein. The repertoire includes over 550,000 distinct CDR3 sequences, about 25% of them detected once, and around 0.78% sits in the top ten. The sample consisted of naive CD8+ T cells from blood, with Jurkat cell RNA spiked in. These receptors were obtained from a human donor in good health. Some libraries in this study had Jurkat cell RNA spiked in. The CDR3 runs from the conserved cysteine through the conserved F or W. The order of the fields is D gene, V gene, J gene, clone size, CDR3 protein, CDR3 DNA. The D gene is left open where the match is weak. A clone size is listed for some rows: how often the clone was seen (once, few, many), or a class if it is expanded.

d_gene: NA; v_gene: TRBV5-5; j_gene: TRBJ2-7; abundance: NA; CDR3aa: CASSFRQSTYEQYF; CDR3nt: TGTGCCAGCAGCTTTCGGCAGAGCACCTACGAGCAGTACTTC
d_gene: NA; v_gene: TRBV27; j_gene: TRBJ1-4; abundance: NA; CDR3aa: CASSGGWGGEKLFF; CDR3nt: TGTGCCAGTAGTGGGGGATGGGGAGGTGAAAAACTGTTTTTT
d_gene: NA; v_gene: TRBV28; j_gene: TRBJ1-5; abundance: many; CDR3aa: CASSLLLPDNSNQPQHF; CDR3nt: TGTGCCAGCAGCCTCCTCCTTCCGGATAATAGCAATCAGCCCCAGCATTTT
d_gene: TRBD2; v_gene: TRBV28; j_gene: TRBJ2-1; abundance: few; CDR3aa: CASSIGAGGQYNEQFF; CDR3nt: TGTGCCAGCAGTATAGGAGCGGGAGGGCAGTACAATGAGCAGTTCTTC
d_gene: TRBD1; v_gene: TRBV7-9; j_gene: TRBJ2-4; abundance: NA; CDR3aa: CASSSPTVLRDRGDIQYF; CDR3nt: TGTGCCAGCAGCAGCCCAACGGTTCTCCGGGACAGGGGGGACATTCAGTACTTC
d_gene: TRBD1; v_gene: TRBV4-3; j_gene: TRBJ1-2; abundance: few; CDR3aa: CASSQDRQGAGYGYTF; CDR3nt: TGCGCCAGCAGCCAAGATAGACAGGGGGCCGGCTATGGCTACACCTTC
d_gene: NA; v_gene: TRBV30; j_gene: TRBJ2-2; abundance: NA; CDR3aa: CAGDLEAELVDTGELFF; CDR3nt: TGTGCCGGGGACCTAGAGGCCGAGTTAGTAGACACCGGGGAGCTGTTTTTT
d_gene: TRBD1; v_gene: TRBV12-3/TRBV12-4; j_gene: TRBJ2-7; abundance: NA; CDR3aa: CASSPSGTATYEQYF; CDR3nt: TGTGCCAGCAGTCCCTCCGGGACAGCCACCTACGAGCAGTACTTC
d_gene: NA; v_gene: TRBV7-9; j_gene: TRBJ1-1; abundance: few; CDR3aa: CASSSGGARTEAFF; CDR3nt: TGTGCCAGCAGCTCAGGAGGGGCGAGGACTGAAGCTTTCTTT
d_gene: NA; v_gene: TRBV6-5; j_gene: TRBJ2-2; abundance: NA; CDR3aa: CASSYAAFAGELFF; CDR3nt: TGTGCCAGCAGTTACGCAGCGTTTGCCGGGGAGCTGTTTTTT
d_gene: TRBD2; v_gene: TRBV7-6; j_gene: TRBJ2-2; abundance: NA; CDR3aa: CASSLPLGTSGRPGTGELFF; CDR3nt: TGTGCCAGCAGCTTACCACTCGGGACTAGCGGGAGGCCAGGGACCGGGGAGCTGTTTTTT
d_gene: NA; v_gene: TRBV12-3/TRBV12-4; j_gene: TRBJ2-5; abundance: many; CDR3aa: CASSLPRGETQYF; CDR3nt: TGTGCCAGCAGTTTGCCAAGGGGAGAGACCCAGTACTTC
d_gene: NA; v_gene: TRBV10-3; j_gene: TRBJ2-3; abundance: many; CDR3aa: CATRDSTDTQYF; CDR3nt: TGTGCCACAAGGGACAGCACAGATACGCAGTATTTT
d_gene: TRBD2; v_gene: TRBV6-2/TRBV6-3; j_gene: TRBJ2-2; abundance: few; CDR3aa: CASSYSRSSGVNTGELFF; CDR3nt: TGTGCCAGCAGTTACTCACGGTCTAGCGGGGTAAACACCGGGGAGCTGTTTTTT
d_gene: TRBD2; v_gene: TRBV19; j_gene: TRBJ2-1; abundance: few; CDR3aa: CASSITSGRANEQFF; CDR3nt: TGTGCCAGTAGTATAACTAGCGGGAGGGCCAATGAGCAGTTCTTC
d_gene: NA; v_gene: TRBV25-1; j_gene: TRBJ1-5; abundance: few; CDR3aa: CASSTGSGRKPQHF; CDR3nt: TGTGCCAGCAGTACCGGGTCAGGGAGAAAACCCCAGCATTTT
d_gene: TRBD2; v_gene: TRBV12-3/TRBV12-4; j_gene: TRBJ2-1; abundance: once; CDR3aa: CASMEASGRPYNEQFF; CDR3nt: TGTGCCAGCATGGAGGCTAGCGGGAGGCCCTACAATGAGCAGTTCTTC
d_gene: NA; v_gene: TRBV5-4; j_gene: TRBJ2-7; abundance: many; CDR3aa: CASSSGPSYEQYF; CDR3nt: TGTGCCAGCAGCTCGGGCCCTTCTTACGAGCAGTACTTC
d_gene: TRBD2; v_gene: TRBV5-4; j_gene: TRBJ2-7; abundance: many; CDR3aa: CASSLSSGSYEQYF; CDR3nt: TGTGCCAGCAGCTTGTCTAGCGGGAGCTACGAGCAGTACTTC
d_gene: TRBD1; v_gene: TRBV7-2; j_gene: TRBJ2-7; abundance: few; CDR3aa: CASSEWDRASYEQYF; CDR3nt: TGTGCCAGCAGCGAATGGGACAGGGCCTCCTACGAGCAGTACTTC
d_gene: TRBD1; v_gene: TRBV12-3/TRBV12-4; j_gene: TRBJ1-3; abundance: many; CDR3aa: CATRTGMGSGNTIYF; CDR3nt: TGTGCCACGAGGACAGGGATGGGGTCTGGAAACACCATATATTTT
d_gene: TRBD1; v_gene: TRBV6-1; j_gene: TRBJ2-5; abundance: few; CDR3aa: CASSEGTLGQGQETQYF; CDR3nt: TGTGCCAGCAGTGAAGGCACTTTGGGACAGGGGCAAGAGACCCAGTACTTC
d_gene: NA; v_gene: TRBV20-1; j_gene: TRBJ2-7; abundance: few; CDR3aa: CSARDLNRGGEQYF; CDR3nt: TGCAGTGCTAGAGATCTGAACCGAGGAGGCGAGCAGTACTTC
d_gene: TRBD1; v_gene: TRBV4-3; j_gene: TRBJ2-2; abundance: NA; CDR3aa: CASSQPRTGPGELFF; CDR3nt: TGCGCCAGCAGCCAACCCCGGACAGGACCGGGGGAGCTGTTTTTT
d_gene: NA; v_gene: TRBV5-8; j_gene: TRBJ2-7; abundance: many; CDR3aa: CASSLFSGEQYF; CDR3nt: TGTGCCAGCAGCTTGTTTTCCGGCGAGCAGTACTTC
d_gene: NA; v_gene: TRBV4-3; j_gene: TRBJ2-7; abundance: NA; CDR3aa: CASSQDEGLMAYEQYF; CDR3nt: TGCGCCAGCAGCCAAGATGAGGGACTCATGGCCTACGAGCAGTACTTC
d_gene: TRBD2; v_gene: TRBV6-5; j_gene: TRBJ2-7; abundance: NA; CDR3aa: CASSPTSGRGLLNF; CDR3nt: TGTGCCAGCAGCCCGACTAGCGGGAGGGGCCTCTTGAACTTC
d_gene: TRBD1; v_gene: TRBV5-4; j_gene: TRBJ1-1; abundance: many; CDR3aa: CASSLVPDREDTEAFF; CDR3nt: TGTGCCAGCAGCTTGGTACCGGACAGGGAGGACACTGAAGCTTTCTTT
d_gene: TRBD2; v_gene: TRBV12-3/TRBV12-4; j_gene: TRBJ2-4; abundance: many; CDR3aa: CASSGSVTSGVIQYF; CDR3nt: TGTGCCAGCAGTGGTTCGGTGACTAGCGGGGTCATTCAGTACTTC
d_gene: NA; v_gene: TRBV6-6; j_gene: TRBJ2-3; abundance: NA; CDR3aa: CARRLRGTDTQYF; CDR3nt: TGTGCCCGCCGCCTACGCGGGACAGATACGCAGTATTTT
d_gene: NA; v_gene: TRBV6-2/TRBV6-3; j_gene: TRBJ1-1; abundance: few; CDR3aa: CASNTQGYGTEAFF; CDR3nt: TGTGCCAGCAACACACAGGGTTATGGGACTGAAGCTTTCTTT
d_gene: NA; v_gene: TRBV5-1; j_gene: TRBJ1-1; abundance: many; CDR3aa: CASSLGVNTEAFF; CDR3nt: TGTGCCAGCAGCTTAGGAGTGAACACTGAAGCTTTCTTT
d_gene: TRBD1; v_gene: TRBV2; j_gene: TRBJ1-4; abundance: few; CDR3aa: CASRSGTGTNEKLFF; CDR3nt: TGTGCCAGCAGATCCGGGACAGGGACCAATGAAAAACTGTTTTTT
d_gene: NA; v_gene: TRBV28; j_gene: TRBJ1-1; abundance: NA; CDR3aa: CAGSLGGTEAFF; CDR3nt: TGTGCCGGCAGTCTGGGTGGCACTGAAGCTTTCTTT
d_gene: NA; v_gene: TRBV9; j_gene: TRBJ1-2; abundance: few; CDR3aa: CASSTGNSYGYTF; CDR3nt: TGTGCCAGCAGTACCGGAAACTCCTATGGCTACACCTTC
d_gene: TRBD1; v_gene: TRBV27; j_gene: TRBJ2-6; abundance: NA; CDR3aa: CASSIRIITGTGSGGANVLTF; CDR3nt: TGTGCCAGCAGTATTCGTATTATAACCGGGACAGGTAGCGGTGGGGCCAACGTCCTGACTTTC
d_gene: NA; v_gene: TRBV6-5; j_gene: TRBJ1-6; abundance: NA; CDR3aa: CAGSYSIGTPLHF; CDR3nt: TGTGCCGGCAGTTACTCGATAGGAACACCCCTCCACTTT
d_gene: TRBD1; v_gene: TRBV12-3/TRBV12-4; j_gene: TRBJ1-5; abundance: NA; CDR3aa: CASCTGEHQPQHF; CDR3nt: TGTGCCAGCTGTACAGGGGAACATCAGCCCCAGCATTTT
d_gene: NA; v_gene: TRBV2; j_gene: TRBJ2-2; abundance: few; CDR3aa: CASTLNGVATGELFF; CDR3nt: TGTGCCAGCACATTAAACGGGGTGGCTACCGGGGAGCTGTTTTTT
d_gene: NA; v_gene: TRBV6-1; j_gene: TRBJ2-3; abundance: few; CDR3aa: CASSVVRPPGRGDTQYF; CDR3nt: TGTGCCAGCAGTGTGGTGCGGCCTCCTGGTCGGGGAGATACGCAGTATTTT
d_gene: NA; v_gene: TRBV7-6; j_gene: TRBJ2-7; abundance: once; CDR3aa: CASSLAQSSSYEQYF; CDR3nt: TGTGCCAGCAGCTTAGCCCAGAGTAGCTCCTACGAGCAGTACTTC
d_gene: TRBD1; v_gene: TRBV20-1; j_gene: TRBJ1-1; abundance: NA; CDR3aa: CSARRQGASDTEAFF; CDR3nt: TGCAGTGCTCGTCGACAGGGGGCCTCGGACACTGAAGCTTTCTTT
d_gene: TRBD1; v_gene: TRBV28; j_gene: TRBJ1-2; abundance: NA; CDR3aa: CASSYTRTGGDGYTF; CDR3nt: TGTGCCAGCAGCTATACCAGGACAGGGGGTGATGGCTACACCTTC
d_gene: NA; v_gene: TRBV24-1; j_gene: TRBJ2-5; abundance: many; CDR3aa: CATSDLQETQYF; CDR3nt: TGTGCCACCAGTGATTTACAAGAGACCCAGTACTTC
d_gene: NA; v_gene: TRBV11-2; j_gene: TRBJ2-1; abundance: few; CDR3aa: CASSLEVGIQDNEQFF; CDR3nt: TGTGCCAGCAGCTTAGAAGTAGGGATACAAGACAATGAGCAGTTCTTC
d_gene: NA; v_gene: TRBV19; j_gene: TRBJ2-2; abundance: NA; CDR3aa: CASSLGYGTGELFF; CDR3nt: TGCGCCAGCAGCCTGGGATACGGCACCGGGGAGCTGTTTTTT
d_gene: TRBD1; v_gene: TRBV19; j_gene: TRBJ2-2; abundance: few; CDR3aa: CASSRDRGITGELFF; CDR3nt: TGTGCCAGTAGCCGGGACAGGGGAATCACCGGGGAGCTGTTTTTT
d_gene: NA; v_gene: TRBV7-9; j_gene: TRBJ2-5; abundance: many; CDR3aa: CASSLDFSQETQYF; CDR3nt: TGTGCCAGCAGCTTGGATTTTTCTCAAGAGACCCAGTACTTC
d_gene: NA; v_gene: TRBV20-1; j_gene: TRBJ2-3; abundance: NA; CDR3aa: CSAPPPNGDTQYF; CDR3nt: TGCAGTGCCCCGCCCCCAAATGGGGATACGCAGTATTTT
d_gene: NA; v_gene: TRBV30; j_gene: TRBJ2-2; abundance: few; CDR3aa: CAWSTTTGAGELFF; CDR3nt: TGTGCCTGGAGTACGACGACAGGTGCCGGGGAGCTGTTTTTT
d_gene: NA; v_gene: TRBV7-9; j_gene: TRBJ1-1; abundance: many; CDR3aa: CASSLGAIEAFF; CDR3nt: TGTGCCAGCAGCTTAGGGGCCATTGAAGCTTTCTTT
d_gene: NA; v_gene: TRBV7-6; j_gene: TRBJ2-5; abundance: many; CDR3aa: CASSLYLYGGETQYF; CDR3nt: TGTGCCAGCAGCCTCTACTTATATGGAGGCGAGACCCAGTACTTC
d_gene: NA; v_gene: TRBV3-1; j_gene: TRBJ2-5; abundance: NA; CDR3aa: CASSQDGGFTETQYF; CDR3nt: TGTGCCAGCAGCCAAGATGGGGGGTTCACCGAGACCCAGTACTTC
d_gene: NA; v_gene: TRBV19; j_gene: TRBJ2-7; abundance: NA; CDR3aa: CASSIDPTPDTYEQYF; CDR3nt: TGTGCCAGTAGTATAGATCCCACGCCAGACACCTACGAGCAGTACTTC
d_gene: NA; v_gene: TRBV19; j_gene: TRBJ2-1; abundance: once; CDR3aa: CVSSWGLDYNEQFF; CDR3nt: TGTGTCAGTAGTTGGGGACTGGACTACAATGAGCAGTTCTTC
d_gene: NA; v_gene: TRBV29-1; j_gene: TRBJ2-7; abundance: many; CDR3aa: CSVNTGPTYEQYF; CDR3nt: TGCAGCGTTAATACCGGGCCGACCTACGAGCAGTACTTC
d_gene: NA; v_gene: TRBV4-1; j_gene: TRBJ1-6; abundance: many; CDR3aa: CASSRKGGPSYNSPLHF; CDR3nt: TGCGCCAGCAGCCGTAAAGGGGGGCCGAGCTATAATTCACCCCTCCACTTT